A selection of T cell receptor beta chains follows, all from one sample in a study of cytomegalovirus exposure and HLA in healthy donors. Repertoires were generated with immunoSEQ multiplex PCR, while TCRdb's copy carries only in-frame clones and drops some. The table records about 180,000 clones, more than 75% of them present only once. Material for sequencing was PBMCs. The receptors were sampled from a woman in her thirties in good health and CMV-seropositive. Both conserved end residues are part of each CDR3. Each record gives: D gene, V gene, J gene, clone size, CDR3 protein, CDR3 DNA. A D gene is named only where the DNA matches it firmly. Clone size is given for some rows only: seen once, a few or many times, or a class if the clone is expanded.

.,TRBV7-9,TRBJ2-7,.,CASSPSTRWYEQYF,TGTGCCAGCAGCCCATCGACTAGGTGGTACGAGCAGTACTTC
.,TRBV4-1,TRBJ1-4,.,CASSPNPLSGEKLFF,TGCGCCAGCAGCCCGAACCCGCTGTCGGGGGAAAAACTGTTTTTT
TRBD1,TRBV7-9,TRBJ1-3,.,CASPSGDSSGNTIYF,TGTGCCAGCCCTTCGGGGGACAGCTCTGGAAACACCATATATTTT
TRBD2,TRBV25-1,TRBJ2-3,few,CASSDGTSGSTDTQYF,TGTGCCAGCAGTGATGGGACTAGCGGGAGCACAGATACGCAGTATTTT
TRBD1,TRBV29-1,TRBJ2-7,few,CSVAVDRGHEQYF,TGCAGCGTCGCCGTGGACAGGGGGCACGAGCAGTACTTC
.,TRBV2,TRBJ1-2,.,CASSESGQDGYTF,TGTGCCAGCAGTGAAAGTGGTCAGGATGGCTACACCTTC
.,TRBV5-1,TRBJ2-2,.,CASSLDSKPGELFF,TGCGCCAGCAGCTTGGATAGCAAACCCGGGGAGCTGTTTTTT
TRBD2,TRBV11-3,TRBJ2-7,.,CASSSPSGGANEQYF,TGTGCCAGCAGCTCCCCTAGCGGGGGGGCCAACGAGCAGTACTTC
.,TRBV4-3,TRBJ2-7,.,CASSQDRTAGTQYF,TGCGCCAGCAGCCAAGATCGAACAGCAGGTACCCAGTACTTC
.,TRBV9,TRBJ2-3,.,CASSYGSTDTQYF,TGTGCCAGCAGCTACGGGAGCACAGATACGCAGTATTTT
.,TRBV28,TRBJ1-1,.,CASRPRDSGTEAFF,TGTGCCAGCAGACCCCGGGATTCGGGGACTGAAGCTTTCTTT
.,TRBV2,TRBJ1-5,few,CASSETLQGNQPQHF,TGTGCCAGCAGTGAAACGTTACAGGGTAATCAGCCCCAGCATTTT
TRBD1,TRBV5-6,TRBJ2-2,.,CASSLLLGTGRTGELFF,TGTGCCAGCAGCTTGCTCCTCGGGACAGGGCGCACCGGGGAGCTGTTTTTT
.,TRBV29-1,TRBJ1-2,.,CSGSGGPYGYTF,TGCAGCGGGTCCGGAGGCCCCTATGGCTACACCTTC
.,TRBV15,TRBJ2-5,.,CATSRTDSQETQYF,TGTGCCACCAGCAGAACGGACAGCCAAGAGACCCAGTACTTC
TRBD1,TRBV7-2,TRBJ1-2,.,CASSREAGQSYGYTF,TGTGCCAGCAGCCGAGAGGCGGGACAGAGCTATGGCTACACCTTC
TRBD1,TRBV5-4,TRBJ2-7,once,CASSPWDRDYEQYF,TGTGCCAGCAGTCCCTGGGACAGAGACTACGAGCAGTACTTC
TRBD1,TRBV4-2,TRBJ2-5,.,CASSPFPGTGQETQYF,TGTGCCAGCAGCCCCTTTCCCGGGACAGGGCAAGAGACCCAGTACTTC
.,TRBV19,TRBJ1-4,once,CASSRGRTPNEKLFF,TGTGCCAGTAGCCGAGGGCGTACACCTAATGAAAAACTGTTTTTT
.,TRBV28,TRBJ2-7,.,CASSPDRRASFAYEQYF,TGTGCCAGCAGTCCCGACAGAAGGGCCTCCTTTGCCTACGAGCAGTACTTC
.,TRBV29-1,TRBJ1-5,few,CSVVGQHNQPQHF,TGCAGCGTTGTAGGACAGCACAATCAGCCCCAGCATTTT
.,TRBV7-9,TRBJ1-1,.,CASSLPRLLNTEAFF,TGTGCCAGCAGCTTACCTAGACTACTGAACACTGAAGCTTTCTTT
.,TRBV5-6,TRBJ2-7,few,CASSRDPYEQYF,TGTGCCAGCTCCAGGGATCCCTACGAGCAGTACTTC
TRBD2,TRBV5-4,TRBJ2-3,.,CASSLAAGGDTDTQYF,TGTGCCAGCAGCTTGGCTGCGGGGGGGGACACAGATACGCAGTATTTT
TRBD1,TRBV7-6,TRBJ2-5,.,CASSWSQGDQETQYF,TGTGCCAGCAGCTGGAGCCAGGGGGATCAAGAGACCCAGTACTTC
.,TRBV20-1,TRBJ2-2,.,CSARVGGELFF,TGCAGTGCTAGGGTCGGGGGGGAGCTGTTTTTT
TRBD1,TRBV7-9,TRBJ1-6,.,CASSSPGQILSPLHF,TGTGCCAGCAGCTCGCCGGGACAGATCCTTTCACCCCTCCACTTT
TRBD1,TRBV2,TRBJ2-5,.,CASRPPGTVVEETQYF,TGTGCCAGCAGGCCCCCCGGGACAGTAGTAGAAGAGACCCAGTACTTC
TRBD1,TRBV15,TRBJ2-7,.,CATSRGQGFDYEQYF,TGTGCCACCAGCAGAGGACAGGGGTTCGACTACGAGCAGTACTTC